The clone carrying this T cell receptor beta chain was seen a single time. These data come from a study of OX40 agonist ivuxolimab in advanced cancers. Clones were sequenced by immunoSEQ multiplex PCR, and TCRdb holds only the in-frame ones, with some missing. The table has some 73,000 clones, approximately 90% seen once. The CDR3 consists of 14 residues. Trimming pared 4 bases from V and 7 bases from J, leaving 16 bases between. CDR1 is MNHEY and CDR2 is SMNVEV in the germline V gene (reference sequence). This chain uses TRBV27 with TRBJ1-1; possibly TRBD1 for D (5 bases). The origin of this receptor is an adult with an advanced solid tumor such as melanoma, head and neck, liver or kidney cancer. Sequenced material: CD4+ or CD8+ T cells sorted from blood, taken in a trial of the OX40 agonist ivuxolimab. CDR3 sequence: CASSSLTVPHEAFF. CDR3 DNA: TGTGCCAGCAGTTCCCTGACAGTCCCCCATGAAGCTTTCTTT.